The clone carrying this TCR beta chain was counted a few times. No antigen is known for it. Before sequencing took place, the ViraFEST assay used viral peptide pools to expand antigen-specific CD4+ T cells. With roughly 10 days of culture completed, CD4+ T cells were isolated. The participants, recipients of two vaccine doses, got either BNT162b2 or mRNA-1273. Wells of around 2.2 million PBMC each were grown with about 9.3 IU/ml IL-2 and roughly 10 ug/ml peptides. These data originate in a study of vaccination effects on CD4 cells after COVID-19. The study, taken as a whole, reports: In vaccinees who were healthy, merely 1 out of 255 vaccine-induced clones cross-reacted with common cold coronaviruses.

Between the trimmed V and J ends, which lost 5 bases and 6 bases, there was a span of 14 bases. Germline CDR1 and CDR2: SGHTA and FQGNSA. The CDR3 has 14 residues. The method was immunoSEQ multiplex PCR; TCRdb's version includes in-frame clones alone and lacks a portion of them. Among tens of thousands of clones listed, 65% to 75% were seen once. The rearrangement uses TRBV7-2 and TRBJ2-1; D remains unclear. The sample was CD4+ T cells from PBMCs cultured with HCoV-OC43 spike peptides, taken after COVID-19 vaccination. Described subset: HCoV-OC43 spike overlapping peptide pool stimulation. This TCR came from a human donor who received a COVID-19 vaccine. CDR3: CASSEPLVTNEQFF. CDR3 in DNA: TGTGCCAGCAGCGAACCGCTAGTAACCAATGAGCAGTTCTTC.